This entry lists 5 T cell receptor beta chains sequenced from one sample in a study of T cell responses to AZD1222 COVID-19 vaccine. Clones were read by immunoSEQ multiplex PCR, and TCRdb kept only the in-frame ones, dropping some. The data hold around 160,000 clones, with roughly nine tenths observed a single time. The source material was peripheral blood, sampled 28 days after the second AZD1222 dose. These receptors were obtained from an adult who received the AZD1222 COVID-19 vaccine.

The chain carries TRBV19 and TRBJ2-7; D is possibly TRBD1 (5 bases). Trimming took off 5 bases at V and 3 bases at J, with 14 bases between the two ends. Germline CDR1 is LNHDA and CDR2 is SQIVND (reference sequence). This CDR3 comprises 14 residues. The CDR3 DNA reads as TGTGCCAGTAGTGGGGCACCAAAGAGCTACGAGCAGTACTTC. Translation: CASSGAPKSYEQYF.

The V and J genes are TRBV12-3 or TRBV12-4 and TRBJ1-5; D possibly corresponds to TRBD1 (5 bases). This CDR3 has 13 amino acids. Trimming stripped 7 bases from V and 6 bases from J, with 13 bases between. CDR3 in DNA: TGTGCCAGCAACTGGGGGTCCGGTCAGCCCCAGCATTTT. Residues: CASNWGSGQPQHF.

The V call is TRBV5-1, the J call TRBJ2-7, with 13 nucleotides matching TRBD2. The CDR3 is 16 residues long. V dropped 3 bases and J dropped 3; count of bases not matched to a gene: 6. Germline-derived CDR1 and CDR2 are SGHRS and YFSETQ. CDR3 amino acids: CASSYGLAGDFYEQYF. CDR3 sequence (DNA): TGCGCCAGCAGCTACGGACTAGCGGGAGACTTCTACGAGCAGTACTTC.

CDR3 region: CASSLGQGVNSPLHF. CDR3 sequence (DNA): TGTGCCAGCAGTCTAGGACAGGGGGTAAATTCACCCCTCCACTTT. The rearrangement uses TRBV2 and TRBJ1-6; 10 bases are a match to TRBD1. This CDR3 spans 15 amino acids. Looked up from germline, CDR1 is SNHLY and CDR2 is FYNNEI. The V segment lost 5 bases and the J segment 7 bases; nucleotides outside the gene matches: 5.

This chain links TRBV18 with TRBJ1-3; 9 bases map to TRBD1. This CDR3 is 15 amino acids long. The V gene's germline CDR1 is KGHSH and CDR2 LQKENI. Trimming took 2 bases from V and 3 from J; bases not matched to a gene: 2. The CDR3: CASSPGTGNGNTIYF. CDR3 nucleotides: TGTGCCAGCTCACCAGGGACAGGGAATGGAAACACCATATATTTT.